The 7 T cell receptor beta chains given below trace back to one sample, sequenced in a study of T cell repertoires in cytomegalovirus infection. TCRdb passed the reads through MiXCR, listing each CDR3 protein once. This table holds approximately 490,000 distinct CDR3 sequences, about 11% found once. The specimen sequenced was PBMCs. The receptors were sampled from a human donor in good health (CMV status not recorded). Some clones in this sample may be carry-over from other donors' samples.

The table lists this clonotype with many counts. The rearrangement links TRBV7-2 to TRBJ1-1, with 9 bases lining up with TRBD1. This CDR3 region has 15 residues. The V and J ends lost 1 base and 6 bases, in that order; junction bases with no gene match: 6. Germline V CDR1 and CDR2: SGHTA, FQGNSA. The CDR3 DNA is TGTGCCAGCAGCTTAGGAAACAGGGGGCTATCTGAAGCTTTCTTT. Amino acids: CASSLGNRGLSEAFF.

This clonotype was seen only a few times. V usage is TRBV20-1 and J usage is TRBJ2-1; the D gene is possibly TRBD2 (6 bases). V was pared by 0 bases and J by 3 bases, with 12 bases between. CDR3 size: 15 residues. Germline CDR1 and CDR2: DFQATT and SNEGSKA (reference sequence). CDR3 in amino acids: CSARDPSGVYNEQFF. In DNA form, the CDR3 reads TGCAGTGCTAGAGATCCTTCGGGAGTCTACAATGAGCAGTTCTTC.

This clonotype was observed a handful of times. The CDR3 DNA is TGCGCCAGCAGCTTGGACGCGACGGAGGGAACCGGGGAGCTGTTTTTT. It encodes CASSLDATEGTGELFF. V is TRBV5-1 and J is TRBJ2-2, with D possibly TRBD2 on 6 matching bases. This CDR3 has 16 residues. Trimming left V 0 bases short and J 5 bases short, with 14 bases between. Germline CDR1 is SGHRS and CDR2 is YFSETQ.

This clonotype has a count of ten or more. This chain uses TRBV14 with TRBJ1-1, with 10 bases fitting TRBD1. CDR3 length: 18 residues. Unmatched junction bases numbered 10, after V lost 3 bases and J lost 0 bases. CDR1 and CDR2 (germline): SGHDN, FVKESK. The CDR3 spells CASSQGRDRGRMNTEAFF. The DNA for the CDR3 is TGTGCCAGCAGCCAGGGCCGGGACAGGGGCCGCATGAACACTGAAGCTTTCTTT.

V is TRBV19 and J is TRBJ2-1, with D possibly TRBD1 on 5 matching bases. V lost 0 bases and J lost 6, with 21 bases in between. The germline V gene has CDR1 LNHDA and CDR2 SQIVND (reference sequence). This CDR3 has 18 residues. Here the CDR3 DNA reads TGTGCCAGTAGTATAGATGGCAGGGTTCAACTATCCGGCAATGAGCAGTTCTTC. Its protein is CASSIDGRVQLSGNEQFF.

Ten or more counts support this clonotype. The V gene is TRBV12-3 or TRBV12-4, the J gene TRBJ1-1; tentative D call: TRBD1 (6 bases). The CDR3 runs to 13 residues. Deletions cut 3 bases from V and 7 bases from J, with 12 bases between. The DNA of the CDR3 is TGTGCCAGCAGTTTCGGACAGTTCGTTGAAGCTTTCTTT. This sequence encodes CASSFGQFVEAFF.

This clonotype was picked up a small number of times. The rearrangement uses TRBV20-1 and TRBJ1-6, with 7 bases lining up with TRBD1. V was clipped by 0 bases and J by 8 bases; unmatched bases: 4. CDR3 length: 14 residues. Germline V gene data show CDR1 as DFQATT and CDR2 as SNEGSKA (reference sequence). The CDR3 reads CSAREARGDSPLHF. For the CDR3, the DNA is TGCAGTGCTAGAGAGGCCAGGGGGGATTCACCCCTCCACTTT.